The 3 T cell receptor beta chains below all came from one sample that was sequenced in a study of cytomegalovirus exposure and HLA in healthy donors. PCR primers comprised 60 Vbeta and 13 Jbeta primers. The protocol was immunoSEQ multiplex PCR, while the TCRdb copy is restricted to in-frame clones and leaves out a portion. The sample lists hundreds of thousands of clones, about 79% occurring once. Source material: PBMCs. These receptors all stem from a man aged 18-30 years in good health and CMV-seronegative.

J is TRBJ2-7 and V is TRBV4-3, with D perhaps TRBD1 (6 bases). CDR3 length equals 17 residues. V lost 0 bases and J lost 2, with 17 bases in between. Germline lookup yields CDR1 LGHNA and CDR2 YSLEER. The CDR3 DNA sequence: TGCGCCAGCAGCCAAGATATGAGGTCAGGGGTTACCTACGAGCAGTACTTC. Its translation: CASSQDMRSGVTYEQYF.

The chain uses TRBV29-1 and TRBJ2-5; 11 bases align to TRBD1. The J call may be wrong; the DNA end is better matched by TRBJ2-7. The germline CDR1 and CDR2 sequences are SQVTM and ANQGSEA. This CDR3 is 15 amino acids long. The CDR3 protein is CSVEVGQGGLYEQYF. The CDR3 DNA reads TGCAGCGTTGAAGTGGGACAGGGGGGATTATACGAGCAGTACTTC.

This clone came up once. J is TRBJ2-3 and V is TRBV4-1, with TRBD2 matching 10 bases. Germline trimming cut 4 bases from V and 2 bases from J; bases unmatched to any gene: 3. There are 15 residues in the CDR3. Germline V gives CDR1 MGHRA, CDR2 YSYEKL. This chain's CDR3 is CASSLSGGSTDTQYF. CDR3 DNA: TGCGCCAGCAGCCTTAGCGGGGGGTCCACAGATACGCAGTATTTT.